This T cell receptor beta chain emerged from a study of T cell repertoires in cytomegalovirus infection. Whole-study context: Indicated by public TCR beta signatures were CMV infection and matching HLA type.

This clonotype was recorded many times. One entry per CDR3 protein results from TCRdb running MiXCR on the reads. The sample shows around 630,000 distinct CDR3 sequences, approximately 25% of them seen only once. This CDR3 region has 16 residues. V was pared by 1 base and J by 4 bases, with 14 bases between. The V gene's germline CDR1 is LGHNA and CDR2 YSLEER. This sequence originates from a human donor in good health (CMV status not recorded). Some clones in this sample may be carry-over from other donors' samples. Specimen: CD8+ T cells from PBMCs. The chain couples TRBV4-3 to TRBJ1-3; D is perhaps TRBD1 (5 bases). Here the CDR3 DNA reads TGCGCCAGCAGCCAAGGAACCGGGACTGTGGGAAACACCATATATTTT. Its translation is CASSQGTGTVGNTIYF.